This is a list of T cell receptor beta chains from one sample in a study of blood T cell repertoires in COVID-19. Profiling relied on immunoSEQ multiplex PCR, and the TCRdb table lists in-frame clones only, not all of them. The profile shows hundreds of thousands of clones, about nine tenths of them singletons. The sample was PBMCs or T cells enriched from blood (not recorded which). These receptors were collected from a man aged 30-40 years who had recovered from COVID-19. CDR3s include the opening cysteine and the closing phenylalanine or tryptophan. The D gene is left open where the match is weak. Clone size is shown for a subset of rows, as once, few, many or a class of expanded clone.

j_call v_call d_call clone_size cdr3_aa
TRBJ1-6 TRBV4-1 - - CASSQEPRGVLSPLHF
TRBJ2-5 TRBV30 TRBD2 once CAWSSSGDGTQYF
TRBJ2-3 TRBV5-6 TRBD1 - CASSFWDRDTDTQYF
TRBJ2-2 TRBV6-2/TRBV6-3 - once CASSLPPGTGTGELFF
TRBJ1-2 TRBV9 TRBD1 few CASSGLDRGGYGYTF
TRBJ2-7 TRBV6-2/TRBV6-3 TRBD1 once CASSYSIGQGTTVGYEQYF
TRBJ2-4 TRBV6-5 TRBD1 once CASSRTGGNIQYF
TRBJ2-7 TRBV4-3 TRBD1 - CASSQGQGSYEQYF
TRBJ1-5 TRBV27 TRBD1 - CASSLTGVNQPQHF
TRBJ2-1 TRBV29-1 - - CSVYGLIESSYNEQFF